Presented here are 25 T cell receptor beta chains from one specimen sequenced in a study of tumor and adjacent non-tumor tissue in lung cancer. A modified ARM-PCR protocol with three rounds of nested PCR amplified TCRbeta. In TCRdb, the multiplex PCR reads were re-called with MiXCR into one record per CDR3 protein. The data hold about 200,000 distinct CDR3 sequences, with over 55% observed a single time. RNA was extracted from bulk tissue without any cell sorting. The material sequenced was lung tumor tissue. Receptors were obtained from a man in his 60s with non-small cell lung cancer.

Concerning this clonotype itself: One end of the junction varies from germline; a read error may be responsible. CDR3 loop: CITKTGTSASSYNEEFF. The CDR3 bases are TGCATTACTAAGACCGGGACTAGTGCAAGCTCCTACAATGAGGAGTTCTTC. The chain recombines TRBV20-1 with TRBJ2-1, with TRBD2 matching over 8 bases. Germline V gene data show CDR1 as DFQATT and CDR2 as SNEGSKA (reference sequence). The CDR3 totals 17 residues.

With regard to this clonotype: Being one base from a much bigger clone, this may be a read error. V gene TRBV20-1 combines with J gene TRBJ2-1, with TRBD2 matching over 11 bases. CDR1 and CDR2 from the germline V gene are DFQATT and SNEGSKA (reference sequence). The CDR3 sequence is 14 residues long. Losses at the gene ends were 0 bases for V and 9 bases for J; bases not matched to a gene: 4. CDR3 sequence (DNA): TGCAGTGCTAGAGATGGGACTAGCGGCCCTGAGCAGTTCTTC. Encoded protein: CSARDGTSGPEQFF.

Details on this clonotype: Since no conserved phenylalanine or tryptophan closes the CDR3, a read error is the likely cause. The chain combines TRBV6-2 or TRBV6-3 with TRBJ2-7, with TRBD1 matching 7 bases. This CDR3 has 15 residues. Germline V gene sequence: CDR1 MNHEY, CDR2 SVGEGT. V lost 6 bases and J lost 7; bases outside the gene matches: 15. The CDR3 protein is CASRSTGPYKLEQYL. DNA for the CDR3: TGTGCCAGCAGGTCGACAGGGCCCTACAAGTTGGAGCAGTACCTC.

Worth noting for this clonotype: One end of the junction does not line up with germline, which may come from a read error. The chain has TRBV20-1 and TRBJ1-5, with no clear D. Germline V lookup: CDR1 DFQATT, CDR2 SNEGSKA (reference sequence). The CDR3 length is 12 residues. The CDR3: CSARKGDQPQHF. Written as DNA, the CDR3 is TGCAGTGCTAGAAAAGGCGATCAGCCCCAACATTTT.

This clonotype was picked up a small number of times. A read error may account for a junction end that differs from germline. The chain carries TRBV11-3 and TRBJ2-3, with 8 bases matching TRBD1. Looked up from germline, CDR1 is SGHNT and CDR2 is YENEEA. The CDR3 extends over 13 amino acids. The CDR3 nucleotides are TGTGCCAGTAGCTTTCAGGGGGCAGATATGCAGTATTTT. Translated: CASSFQGADMQYF.

Concerning this clonotype itself: Being one base from a much bigger clone, this may be a read error. This chain connects TRBV20-1 to TRBJ2-1; 8 bases map to TRBD2. The trim removed 2 bases at V and 7 bases at J, leaving 10 bases unmatched. CDR1 and CDR2 from the germline V gene are DFQATT and SNEGSKA (reference sequence). CDR3 size: 15 residues. CDR3 amino acids: CSARKPELAVNEQFF. DNA of the CDR3: TGCAGTGCTAGAAAGCCGGAACTAGCGGTAAATGAGCAGTTCTTC.

As for this clonotype: One end of the junction does not line up with germline, which may come from a read error. This chain joins TRBV4-3 and TRBJ1-2, with D tentatively TRBD1 (6 bases). Looked up from germline, CDR1 is LGHNA and CDR2 is YSLEER. The CDR3 length is 16 residues. CDR3 bases: TGCGCCAACAGCCAAGAGGTGGGGGCTAAAAGCTATGGCTACACCTTC. Amino acids: CANSQEVGAKSYGYTF.

The chain recombines TRBV20-1 with TRBJ1-2, with D perhaps matching TRBD1 (5 bases). Germline V lookup: CDR1 DFQATT, CDR2 SNEGSKA (reference sequence). V was pared by 5 bases and J by 6 bases, with 16 bases between. This CDR3 comprises 13 residues. CDR3 sequence reads: CSAQRQGEDGYTF. The CDR3 DNA reads TGCAGTGCTCAGAGGCAGGGTGAGGATGGCTACACCTTC.

This clonotype was detected a few times. A read error may explain this, as a much larger clone is one base away. DNA of the CDR3: TGTGCCAGCAGTTTCCAGGTGACTGGGGAGCTGTTTTTT. Residues: CASSFQVTGELFF. V and J are TRBV12-3 or TRBV12-4 and TRBJ2-2; D is undetermined. The CDR3 consists of 13 residues. V lost 3 bases and J 8 bases, leaving 10 bases between the germline ends.

The rearrangement uses TRBV5-4 and TRBJ2-3; 7 bases are shared with TRBD1. From germline, CDR1 is SGHNT and CDR2 YYREEE (reference sequence). The length of the CDR3 is 14 residues. V lost 10 bases and J lost 2; bases outside the gene matches: 10. The CDR3: CAASLGQTTDTQYF. In nucleotides, the CDR3 is TGTGCCGCCAGCTTGGGACAGACCACAGATACGCAGTATTTT.

V gene TRBV5-1 combines with J gene TRBJ1-1; 7 bases fit TRBD1. CDR3 size: 16 residues. V lost 4 bases to trimming and J lost 6 bases; unmatched junction nucleotides: 15. Per the germline V gene, CDR1 is SGHRS and CDR2 is YFSETQ. CDR3 sequence (DNA): TGCGCCAGCAGCATGGCCTCAGGAGGGGGCCCCCCTGAAGCTTTCTTT. Protein sequence: CASSMASGGGPPEAFF.

This clonotype was detected once. The rearrangement uses TRBV29-1 and TRBJ2-3; 7 bases line up with TRBD2. CDR1 and CDR2 from the germline V gene are SQVTM and ANQGSEA. The CDR3 spans 13 residues. For the CDR3, the DNA is TGCAACGCAGAACCTAGCGGTCAGGATACGCAGTATTTT. Amino acid sequence: CNAEPSGQDTQYF.

This clonotype was detected once. In this CDR3 the conserved last residue, phenylalanine or tryptophan, is missing, so a read error is likely. The chain links TRBV6-5 to TRBJ1-5; 8 positions match TRBD1. CDR1 and CDR2 from the germline V gene are MNHEY and SVGAGI. The CDR3 has 14 residues. CDR3 in amino acids: CVSSYSRGQAPQHY. The CDR3 DNA reads as TGTGTCAGCAGTTACTCTCGGGGACAGGCGCCCCAGCATTAT.

This clonotype has more than one count but fewer than ten. The J gene is TRBJ1-1, the V gene TRBV4-1; D is unresolved. V was cut by 1 base and J by 7 bases, with 13 bases left in between. Germline-derived CDR1 and CDR2 are MGHRA and YSYEKL. This CDR3 comprises 14 residues. The CDR3 sequence: CASSQASRAGEAFF. The CDR3 DNA is TGCGCCAGCAGCCAAGCCAGTCGGGCAGGTGAAGCTTTCTTT.

Worth noting for this clonotype: Likely a read error: the CDR3 ends without its conserved phenylalanine or tryptophan. Here the CDR3 reads CASSYREAEKLFL. The CDR3 bases are TGTGCCAGCAGTTACAGGGAAGCTGAAAAACTGTTTCTT. The J gene is TRBJ1-4, the V gene TRBV6-5; no firm D call. Trimming shortened V by 2 bases and J by 7 bases, and 8 bases separated the two germline ends. This CDR3 spans 13 amino acids. The germline gives CDR1 MNHEY, CDR2 SVGAGI.

CDR3 DNA: TGTGCCAGCAGTCGATTATGGGGCAGGGGCGACGGGCAGTACTTC. This encodes CASSRLWGRGDGQYF. V is TRBV12-3 or TRBV12-4 and J is TRBJ2-7; D might be TRBD1 (6 bases). The CDR3 is 15 residues long. V lost 5 bases and J 9 bases, leaving 23 bases between the germline ends.

The J gene is TRBJ1-1, the V gene TRBV30, with D perhaps matching TRBD1 (5 bases). This CDR3 contains 14 residues. Germline lookup yields CDR1 GTSNPN and CDR2 SVGIG (reference sequence). V was shortened by 0 bases and J by 4 bases, with 12 bases between the two germline ends. The CDR3 coding sequence is TGTGCCTGGAGTGTAGGGGATCTTGGCACTGAAGCTTTCTTT. Translation gives CAWSVGDLGTEAFF.

As for this clonotype: Compared with germline, one end of the junction differs, possibly owing to a read error. The chain links TRBV4-2 to TRBJ2-2; either TRBD1 or TRBD2 may fit D (5 bases each). CDR1 and CDR2 from the germline V gene are LGHNA and YNFKEQ. The CDR3 contains 15 residues. The CDR3 bases are TGTGCCAGCAGCGGGGCGGGTGGGATGACCGGGGAGCTGTATTTT. Translation: CASSGAGGMTGELYF.

Notes on this clonotype: A much larger clone differs from this one at a single base, so this may be a read error. The chain combines TRBV5-4 with TRBJ2-1, with 9 bases matching TRBD2. The CDR3 is made up of 14 amino acids. The germline V gene has CDR1 SGHNT and CDR2 YYREEE (reference sequence). J lost 10 bases, V lost 0 bases, and 5 bases had no gene match. The CDR3 loop is CASSLEQAGGEQFF. The CDR3 DNA is TGTGCCAGCAGCTTGGAGCAAGCGGGAGGAGAGCAGTTCTTC.

Details on this clonotype: Just one base apart from a much larger clone, this may be a read error. The chain uses TRBV20-1 and TRBJ2-5; D gene unclear. From germline, CDR1 is DFQATT and CDR2 SNEGSKA (reference sequence). CDR3 size: 10 residues. V lost 3 bases and J 3 bases, leaving 2 bases between the germline ends. CDR3 bases: TGCAGTGCTAGTGAAGAGACCCAGTACTTC. Protein product: CSASEETQYF.

For this clonotype: Compared with germline, one end of the junction differs, possibly owing to a read error. CDR3 DNA sequence: TGCAGTGCTAAGGACAGAGACCTATATAACTATGGCTACGCCTTC. This encodes CSAKDRDLYNYGYAF. V gene TRBV20-1 combines with J gene TRBJ1-2, with a possible D match to TRBD1 (6 bases). This CDR3 has 15 residues. The germline V gene encodes CDR1 DFQATT and CDR2 SNEGSKA (reference sequence).

Concerning this clonotype itself: The junction and the germline gene differ at one end; a read error may be behind it. This chain connects TRBV10-2 to TRBJ2-1, with 9 bases matching TRBD1. The germline V gene has CDR1 WSHSY and CDR2 SAAADI. The CDR3 totals 15 residues. The CDR3 is CASSRDRGAYNERFF. CDR3 nucleotides: TGCGCCAGCAGTCGTGACAGGGGGGCCTACAATGAGCGGTTCTTC.

Regarding this clonotype: The junction departs from germline at one end; a sequencing error may be responsible. CDR3 DNA: TGTTCCAGCAGTTACCGAGGCTCCAACTATGGCTACACCTTC. It yields the protein CSSSYRGSNYGYTF. V is TRBV6-5 and J is TRBJ1-2; D is undetermined. The CDR3 length is 14 residues. CDR1 is MNHEY, CDR2 SVGAGI, per germline.

A remark on this clonotype: A junction boundary mismatches the germline segment, possibly from a read error. The V and J genes are TRBV29-1 and TRBJ2-5; 7 bases are shared with TRBD2. The CDR3 extends over 14 amino acids. CDR1 is SQVTM and CDR2 is ANQGSEA in the germline V gene. This CDR3 is CGVGEGSSGEAQYF. CDR3 nucleotides: TGCGGCGTTGGGGAGGGCTCCTCGGGGGAGGCCCAGTACTTC. Full variable domain (outside the CDR3, taken from reference TRBV29-1 and TRBJ2-5): SAVISQKPSRDICQRGTSLTIQCQVDSQVTMMFWYRQQPGQSLTLIATANQGSEATYESGFVIDKFPISRPNLTFSTLTVSNMSPEDSSIYLCGVGEGSSGEAQYFGPGTRLLVL.

Details on this clonotype: Possible read error: a much larger clone is one base away. The CDR3 end shows no conserved phenylalanine or tryptophan, and so a read error is likely. The chain carries TRBV14 and TRBJ2-6; the D gene could be TRBD1 or TRBD2 (5 bases each). The germline V gene encodes CDR1 SGHDN and CDR2 FVKESK. CDR3 length: 16 amino acids. Between the trimmed V and J ends, which lost 5 bases and 0 bases, there was a span of 11 bases. CDR3 nucleotides: TGTGCCAGCAGCTCGGGACGGATCTCTGGGGCCAACGTCCTGACTTTA. Translated, it gives CASSSGRISGANVLTL.